Listed below are T cell receptor beta chains from one sample, sequenced in a study of T cell responses to AZD1222 COVID-19 vaccine. Clones were read by immunoSEQ multiplex PCR, and TCRdb kept only the in-frame ones, dropping some. Among about 170,000 clones listed, about 87% were seen once. The specimen was peripheral blood, collected 28 days after the second dose of the MenACWY control vaccine. The origin of the receptors is an adult who received the MenACWY meningococcal vaccine as a control. Each CDR3 is given with its conserved first and last residue. The order of the fields is D gene, V gene, clone size, J gene, CDR3 DNA, CDR3 protein. D genes are given only for firm matches. Expanded clones are given a class, and other clones once, few, many or no size at all.

d_gene: TRBD1
v_gene: TRBV7-2
abundance: -
j_gene: TRBJ1-2
CDR3nt: TGTGCCAGCAGCTCGCCGGGACAGGGTAGAAAGGGCTACACCTTC
CDR3aa: CASSSPGQGRKGYTF

d_gene: -
v_gene: TRBV7-2
abundance: -
j_gene: TRBJ2-4
CDR3nt: TGTGCCAGCAGCTTGGGCCTTAGCTGGGCCAAAAACATTCAGTACTTC
CDR3aa: CASSLGLSWAKNIQYF

d_gene: -
v_gene: TRBV3-1/TRBV3-2
abundance: -
j_gene: TRBJ2-2
CDR3nt: TGTGCCAGCAGCCACAATTGGGGCGGGGACACCGGGGAGCTGTTTTTT
CDR3aa: CASSHNWGGDTGELFF

d_gene: -
v_gene: TRBV7-2
abundance: -
j_gene: TRBJ1-2
CDR3nt: TGTGCCAGCAGCTTCGTTGGCAGAGCTTCCGCCTACACCTTC
CDR3aa: CASSFVGRASAYTF

d_gene: -
v_gene: TRBV11-2
abundance: -
j_gene: TRBJ2-7
CDR3nt: TGTGCCAGCAGCCCGCAGGGCTACGAGCAGTACTTC
CDR3aa: CASSPQGYEQYF

d_gene: -
v_gene: TRBV28
abundance: -
j_gene: TRBJ2-1
CDR3nt: TGTGCCAGCCATGAGGGCGGGAACGATGAGCAGTTCTTC
CDR3aa: CASHEGGNDEQFF

d_gene: -
v_gene: TRBV2
abundance: once
j_gene: TRBJ2-5
CDR3nt: TGTGCCAGCAGTGAAGCGGAGACCCAGTACTTC
CDR3aa: CASSEAETQYF

d_gene: TRBD1
v_gene: TRBV30
abundance: -
j_gene: TRBJ1-1
CDR3nt: TGTGCCTGGAGCCAGGGGGCCGGGATCACTGAAGCTTTCTTT
CDR3aa: CAWSQGAGITEAFF

d_gene: -
v_gene: TRBV30
abundance: once
j_gene: TRBJ1-2
CDR3nt: TGTGCCTGGAGTGTATCGGTCGGCGGGAGCTATGGCTACACCTTC
CDR3aa: CAWSVSVGGSYGYTF

d_gene: -
v_gene: TRBV28
abundance: -
j_gene: TRBJ2-2
CDR3nt: TGTGCCAGCAGTTTAAACCTGGCCCCCCCAACTTTTACTCGTCTAGCGCAGAACACCGGGGAGCTGTTTTTT
CDR3aa: CASSLNLAPPTFTRLAQNTGELFF

d_gene: TRBD1
v_gene: TRBV4-1
abundance: -
j_gene: TRBJ1-2
CDR3nt: TGCGCCAGCAGCCCGGACAGGAGTGCCTATGGCTACACCTTC
CDR3aa: CASSPDRSAYGYTF

d_gene: -
v_gene: TRBV29-1
abundance: -
j_gene: TRBJ2-7
CDR3nt: TGCGGGGCTACATCAATTTACGAGCAGTACTTC
CDR3aa: CGATSIYEQYF

d_gene: -
v_gene: TRBV2
abundance: -
j_gene: TRBJ2-4
CDR3nt: TGTGCCAGCAGGGACCTTTCGGTCGTGGACATTCAGTACTTC
CDR3aa: CASRDLSVVDIQYF

d_gene: -
v_gene: TRBV3-1/TRBV3-2
abundance: -
j_gene: TRBJ2-6
CDR3nt: TGTGCCAGCAGCCCAGGGGTAGCTGGGGCCAACGTCCTGACTTTC
CDR3aa: CASSPGVAGANVLTF

d_gene: -
v_gene: TRBV6-5
abundance: -
j_gene: TRBJ1-1
CDR3nt: TGTGCCAGCAGGCCGCCCTTTAGGGGGACTGAAGCTTTCTTT
CDR3aa: CASRPPFRGTEAFF

d_gene: TRBD1
v_gene: TRBV27
abundance: -
j_gene: TRBJ2-7
CDR3nt: TGTGCCAGCAGTCCTTCTGGGACAGGGTATCAGCAGTACTTC
CDR3aa: CASSPSGTGYQQYF

d_gene: -
v_gene: TRBV29-1
abundance: once
j_gene: TRBJ2-5
CDR3nt: TGCAGCGTTGGAGTCAGGGTGGGAGAGACCCAGTACTTC
CDR3aa: CSVGVRVGETQYF

d_gene: TRBD1
v_gene: TRBV6-2/TRBV6-3
abundance: -
j_gene: TRBJ1-2
CDR3nt: TGTGCCAGCAGTCCCGCCGCCGACAGGGCGTCCTATGGCTACACCTTC
CDR3aa: CASSPAADRASYGYTF

d_gene: TRBD1
v_gene: TRBV15
abundance: -
j_gene: TRBJ1-5
CDR3nt: TGTGCCACCAGCAGAGATGTGGGACAGCGCAATCAGCCCCAGCATTTT
CDR3aa: CATSRDVGQRNQPQHF

d_gene: -
v_gene: TRBV19
abundance: -
j_gene: TRBJ2-2
CDR3nt: TGTGCCAGTAGAATCACCGGGGAGCTGTTTTTT
CDR3aa: CASRITGELFF

d_gene: -
v_gene: TRBV25-1
abundance: -
j_gene: TRBJ2-5
CDR3nt: TGTGCCAGCAGTCCTAGTCGGACCCAGTACTTC
CDR3aa: CASSPSRTQYF

d_gene: -
v_gene: TRBV23-1
abundance: -
j_gene: TRBJ2-7
CDR3nt: TGCGCCAGCAGAAACCCGTCAGTCGAGCAGTACTTC
CDR3aa: CASRNPSVEQYF

d_gene: -
v_gene: TRBV7-9
abundance: -
j_gene: TRBJ1-2
CDR3nt: TGTGCCAGCATTTCGGAGGGATTCTCTAACTATGGCTACACCTTC
CDR3aa: CASISEGFSNYGYTF

d_gene: -
v_gene: TRBV30
abundance: -
j_gene: TRBJ2-7
CDR3nt: TGTGCCTGGAGTGTAAGCCTGTCCATAGACAGTCAGTACTTC
CDR3aa: CAWSVSLSIDSQYF

d_gene: TRBD1
v_gene: TRBV5-4
abundance: few
j_gene: TRBJ2-5
CDR3nt: TGTGCCAGCACCCAGACAGGGGGGGAGACCCAGTACTTC
CDR3aa: CASTQTGGETQYF

d_gene: -
v_gene: TRBV18
abundance: -
j_gene: TRBJ1-1
CDR3nt: TGTGCCAGCTCACCAGGGGGCGGAAACACTGAAGCTTTCTTT
CDR3aa: CASSPGGGNTEAFF

d_gene: TRBD1
v_gene: TRBV6-2/TRBV6-3
abundance: -
j_gene: TRBJ1-5
CDR3nt: TGTGCCAGCAGTATAGGGACAGGGGTAAGCAATCAGCCCCAGCATTTT
CDR3aa: CASSIGTGVSNQPQHF

d_gene: TRBD1
v_gene: TRBV10-3
abundance: -
j_gene: TRBJ2-5
CDR3nt: TGTGCCATCAGACAGGGGGTGGGAGAGACCCAGTACTTC
CDR3aa: CAIRQGVGETQYF

d_gene: TRBD1
v_gene: TRBV3-1/TRBV3-2
abundance: -
j_gene: TRBJ1-4
CDR3nt: TGTGCCAGCAGCTTTACAGGGGTTGCTAATGAAAAACTGTTTTTT
CDR3aa: CASSFTGVANEKLFF

d_gene: -
v_gene: TRBV21-1
abundance: few
j_gene: TRBJ2-3
CDR3nt: TGTGCCAGCAGCAAAGTGAACGGACTAGCGGGACTCACTAGCACAGATACGCAGTATTTT
CDR3aa: CASSKVNGLAGLTSTDTQYF

d_gene: TRBD2
v_gene: TRBV28
abundance: -
j_gene: TRBJ2-7
CDR3nt: TGTGCCAGCAAGGAACAGCGGGAGGCCTACGAGCAGTACTTC
CDR3aa: CASKEQREAYEQYF

d_gene: -
v_gene: TRBV19
abundance: -
j_gene: TRBJ2-3
CDR3nt: TGTGCCAGTAGAGAGGGATATTTGAGCACAGATACGCAGTATTTT
CDR3aa: CASREGYLSTDTQYF

d_gene: -
v_gene: TRBV19
abundance: -
j_gene: TRBJ1-1
CDR3nt: TGTGCCAGTAGTATGAGGGGCACTGAAGCTTTCTTT
CDR3aa: CASSMRGTEAFF

d_gene: TRBD2
v_gene: TRBV10-3
abundance: -
j_gene: TRBJ2-2
CDR3nt: TGTGCCATCAGTGTTAGCGGGAGCTACACCGGGGAGCTGTTTTTT
CDR3aa: CAISVSGSYTGELFF

d_gene: -
v_gene: TRBV5-5
abundance: -
j_gene: TRBJ1-1
CDR3nt: TGTGCCAGCAGCGCGACAGAGGACACTGAAGCTTTCTTT
CDR3aa: CASSATEDTEAFF

d_gene: -
v_gene: TRBV18
abundance: few
j_gene: TRBJ1-4
CDR3nt: TGTGCCAGCTCACCACGGCAGGTCGAGCTCTTTGAAAAACTGTTTTTT
CDR3aa: CASSPRQVELFEKLFF

d_gene: -
v_gene: TRBV20-1
abundance: -
j_gene: TRBJ1-6
CDR3nt: TGCAGTGCTAGTCGTCAGGGAAATTCACCCCTCCACTTT
CDR3aa: CSASRQGNSPLHF

d_gene: -
v_gene: TRBV2
abundance: -
j_gene: TRBJ1-5
CDR3nt: TGTGCCAGCAGTGTCCCAGGGCCCGCCGGTCAGCCCCAGCATTTT
CDR3aa: CASSVPGPAGQPQHF

d_gene: TRBD1
v_gene: TRBV4-1
abundance: -
j_gene: TRBJ1-4
CDR3nt: TGCGCCAGCAGTTTGACAGGGGGAGAAAAACTGTTTTTT
CDR3aa: CASSLTGGEKLFF

d_gene: -
v_gene: TRBV29-1
abundance: few
j_gene: TRBJ2-7
CDR3nt: TGCAGCGTCGTCGAGCAGGAGTACGAGCAGTACTTC
CDR3aa: CSVVEQEYEQYF

d_gene: -
v_gene: TRBV6-5
abundance: once
j_gene: TRBJ2-7
CDR3nt: TGTGCCAGCAGTTACTCGACGGGGAATTCCTACGAGCAGTACTTC
CDR3aa: CASSYSTGNSYEQYF

d_gene: -
v_gene: TRBV24-1
abundance: once
j_gene: TRBJ2-1
CDR3nt: TGTGCCACCAGTGATTGGGGGAAGAGCTCCTACAATGAGCAGTTCTTC
CDR3aa: CATSDWGKSSYNEQFF

d_gene: -
v_gene: TRBV27
abundance: -
j_gene: TRBJ2-6
CDR3nt: TGTGCCAGCAGTGCCTGGGCGGGACAGAGCTCTGGGGCCAACGTCCTGACTTTC
CDR3aa: CASSAWAGQSSGANVLTF

d_gene: -
v_gene: TRBV5-4
abundance: -
j_gene: TRBJ2-4
CDR3nt: TGTGCCAGCCGGACAGACGAAAACATTCAGTACTTC
CDR3aa: CASRTDENIQYF

d_gene: -
v_gene: TRBV6-5
abundance: -
j_gene: TRBJ2-3
CDR3nt: TGTGCCAGCAGCGAGAGCACAGATACGCAGTATTTT
CDR3aa: CASSESTDTQYF

d_gene: -
v_gene: TRBV7-2
abundance: -
j_gene: TRBJ1-2
CDR3nt: TGTGCCAGCAGCGCCGAGGGCCCCGTCGGGTATGGCTACACCTTC
CDR3aa: CASSAEGPVGYGYTF

d_gene: -
v_gene: TRBV7-3
abundance: -
j_gene: TRBJ2-2
CDR3nt: TGTGCCAGCAGCAGAGCGAGGAACACCGGGGAGCTGTTTTTT
CDR3aa: CASSRARNTGELFF

d_gene: -
v_gene: TRBV19
abundance: -
j_gene: TRBJ1-6
CDR3nt: TGTGCCAGTTCTGGACAGCAGAATTCACCCCTCCACTTT
CDR3aa: CASSGQQNSPLHF

d_gene: -
v_gene: TRBV10-3
abundance: -
j_gene: TRBJ2-5
CDR3nt: TGTGCCATCAGTGATTCTGCAGAGACCCAGTACTTC
CDR3aa: CAISDSAETQYF

d_gene: -
v_gene: TRBV21-1
abundance: -
j_gene: TRBJ1-1
CDR3nt: TGTGCCAGCAGCACCGAGACAGGGGAGTACACTGAAGCTTTCTTT
CDR3aa: CASSTETGEYTEAFF

d_gene: -
v_gene: TRBV9
abundance: -
j_gene: TRBJ1-6
CDR3nt: TGTGCCAGCAGCGTGACACCGTGGGATTCACCCCTCCACTTT
CDR3aa: CASSVTPWDSPLHF

d_gene: -
v_gene: TRBV9
abundance: -
j_gene: TRBJ2-7
CDR3nt: TGTGCCAGCAGCGTAGTAAGTAACTCCTACGAGCAGTACTTC
CDR3aa: CASSVVSNSYEQYF

d_gene: TRBD1
v_gene: TRBV18
abundance: -
j_gene: TRBJ1-6
CDR3nt: TGTGCCAGCTCACCATCACAGGGGGCTGTTAATTCACCCCTCCACTTT
CDR3aa: CASSPSQGAVNSPLHF